These 20 T cell receptor beta chains were all obtained from the same sample, sequenced in a study of blood T cell repertoires in COVID-19. Method: immunoSEQ multiplex PCR; TCRdb's copy keeps in-frame clones and lacks some. The sample has approximately 200,000 clones, about 88% seen once; the top ten hold around 1.6%. Source material: peripheral blood. All receptors come from an older man with acute or convalescent COVID-19.

V usage is TRBV11-3 and J usage is TRBJ2-5; 9 nucleotides line up with TRBD2. V lost 5 bases, J lost 7 bases, and 5 bases stayed unmatched. Germline V gene data show CDR1 as SGHNT and CDR2 as YENEEA. The CDR3 runs to 13 residues. CDR3 sequence reads: CASSVSGRRTQYF. The CDR3 bases are TGTGCCAGCAGCGTTAGCGGGAGAAGGACCCAGTACTTC.

The rearrangement links TRBV7-3 to TRBJ1-1; tentatively, D is TRBD1 (6 bases). The CDR3 consists of 15 residues. Germline-derived CDR1 and CDR2 are SGHTA and FQGTGA. V was cut by 4 bases and J by 5 bases, with 17 bases left in between. This CDR3 is CASSSRGGRETEAFF. The CDR3 nucleotides read TGTGCCAGCAGCTCCCGGGGGGGGCGCGAGACTGAAGCTTTCTTT.

The chain has TRBV7-9 and TRBJ1-2, with 8 bases identical to TRBD1. Germline trimming cut 8 bases from V and 2 bases from J; bases unmatched to any gene: 4. Germline lookup yields CDR1 SEHNR and CDR2 FQNEAQ (reference sequence). The CDR3 is made up of 13 amino acids. In nucleotides, the CDR3 is TGTGCCAGCGGGAACAGGGGGAACTATGGCTACACCTTC. Translated, it gives CASGNRGNYGYTF.

Concerning this clone: At one end, the junction sequence differs from germline, possibly due to a read error. CDR3 sequence (DNA): TGTGCCAGCAACAAAGCGCAGGGCAACCAGCCCCAGCATTTT. Translating gives CASNKAQGNQPQHF. The chain recombines TRBV28 with TRBJ1-5, with TRBD1 as a possible D gene (5 bases). The CDR3 runs 14 residues. Per germline, CDR1 MDHEN and CDR2 SYDVKM.

V and J are TRBV6-2 or TRBV6-3 and TRBJ2-7, with D perhaps TRBD1 (5 bases). The CDR3 is made up of 12 amino acids. Germline CDR1 reads MNHEY; CDR2 reads SVGEGT. Trimming removed 5 bases at V and 4 bases at J, with 9 bases between. The CDR3 region is CASSPQGYEQYF. The CDR3 bases are TGTGCCAGCAGTCCCCAGGGATACGAGCAGTACTTC.

The chain uses TRBV18 and TRBJ2-3; TRBD2 might be the D (6 bases). This CDR3 spans 14 amino acids. CDR1 KGHSH and CDR2 LQKENI come from the germline V gene. Between the trimmed V and J ends, which lost 4 bases and 2 bases, there was a span of 10 bases. In DNA, the CDR3 is TGTGCCAGCTCACAGAGACTAGACACAGATACGCAGTATTTT. Amino acids: CASSQRLDTDTQYF. The full variable domain, rest sourced from reference TRBV18 and TRBJ2-3, is NAGVMQNPRHLVRRRGQEARLRCSPMKGHSHVYWYRQLPEEGLKFMVYLQKENIIDESGMPKERFSAEFPKEGPSILRIQQVVRGDSAAYFCASSQRLDTDTQYFGPGTRLTVL.

V usage is TRBV3-1 (or the pseudogene TRBV3-2) and J usage is TRBJ2-2; D is undetermined. CDR3 length: 13 residues. Trimming shortened V by 0 bases and J by 6 bases, and 5 bases separated the two germline ends. The V gene's germline CDR1 is LGHDT and CDR2 YNNKEL (reference sequence). The CDR3 coding sequence is TGTGCCAGCAGCCAAGATATCGCCGGGGAGCTGTTTTTT. It encodes CASSQDIAGELFF.

The CDR3 DNA follows: TGTGCCAGCTCACCGGGGGGGGATCAGCCCCAGCATTTT. Its protein product is CASSPGGDQPQHF. The V gene is TRBV18, the J gene TRBJ1-5, with D possibly TRBD1 on 5 matching bases. Germline CDR1 reads KGHSH; CDR2 reads LQKENI. Trimming stripped 3 bases from V and 5 bases from J, with 8 bases between. The CDR3 loop spans 13 amino acids.

This clone was picked up one time. The V gene is TRBV5-1, the J gene TRBJ2-1; no reliable D call. Trimming pared 2 bases from V and 5 bases from J, leaving 5 bases between. Germline CDR1 is SGHRS and CDR2 is YFSETQ. This CDR3 comprises 12 residues. As DNA, the CDR3 is TGCGCCAGCAGCTTCTTAGACAATGAGCAGTTCTTC. Residues: CASSFLDNEQFF.

The chain uses TRBV5-8 and TRBJ2-5, with D perhaps TRBD2 (6 bases). Looked up from germline, CDR1 is SGHTS and CDR2 is YDEGEE. The CDR3 is 15 amino acids. Deletions cut 2 bases from V and 5 bases from J, with 16 bases between. The DNA for the CDR3 is TGTGCCAGCAGCTTAACCGGGGTTGCGGGGGAGACCCAGTACTTC. Protein: CASSLTGVAGETQYF.

V gene TRBV7-9 combines with J gene TRBJ1-2; a possible D gene is TRBD1 (6 bases). V gave up 5 bases and J gave up 4 bases, with 20 bases separating them. CDR1 is SEHNR, CDR2 FQNEAQ, per germline (reference sequence). This CDR3 comprises 16 residues. CDR3: CASSKGQPQEGYGYTF. The DNA of the CDR3 is TGTGCCAGCAGCAAAGGACAGCCGCAGGAGGGCTATGGCTACACCTTC. The variable domain in full, with the rest retrieved from reference TRBV7-9 and TRBJ1-2, is DTGVSQNPRHKITKRGQNVTFRCDPISEHNRLYWYRQTLGQGPEFLTYFQNEAQLEKSRLLSDRFSAERPKGSFSTLEIQRTEQGDSAMYLCASSKGQPQEGYGYTFGSGTRLTVV.

This clone was picked up one time. The V call is TRBV6-5, the J call TRBJ1-2; no clear D gene. The germline V gene has CDR1 MNHEY and CDR2 SVGAGI. V was pared by 0 bases and J by 7 bases, with 15 bases between. This CDR3 has 15 amino acids. The CDR3 loop reads CASSYSKATSSGYTF. As DNA, the CDR3 is TGTGCCAGCAGTTACTCGAAGGCGACATCGAGTGGCTACACCTTC.

This clone was counted a single time. The chain couples TRBV6-5 to TRBJ1-4, with 7 bases fitting TRBD1. The CDR3 is 15 amino acids. In germline, CDR1 is MNHEY, CDR2 SVGAGI. V dropped 6 bases and J dropped 3; count of bases not matched to a gene: 7. CDR3 DNA sequence: TGTGCCAGCAGATTTGACAGGGTACCTAATGAAAAACTGTTTTTT. Amino acids: CASRFDRVPNEKLFF.

The CDR3 nucleotides read TGTGCCAGCAGTTTAGAGGTTGGGACAGGGGGTACCGGGGAGCTGTTTTTT. Residues: CASSLEVGTGGTGELFF. The chain recombines TRBV27 with TRBJ2-2; TRBD1 matches 11 bases. V trimming: 2 bases; J trimming: 5 bases; junction bases outside the gene matches: 7. This CDR3 has 17 amino acids. The germline CDR1 and CDR2 sequences are MNHEY and SMNVEV (reference sequence).

This clone was observed once. This chain uses TRBV6-5 with TRBJ2-7, with 7 bases matching TRBD1. The CDR3 has 15 residues. V shed 6 bases, J shed 0 bases, and the junction held 8 bases outside the gene matches. The germline CDR1 and CDR2 sequences are MNHEY and SVGAGI. CDR3 DNA: TGTGCCAGCAGCTCCACAGGGGTGAGCTCCTACGAGCAGTACTTC. It yields the protein CASSSTGVSSYEQYF.

The chain couples TRBV7-2 to TRBJ1-5; D perhaps matches TRBD1 (6 bases). V lost 5 bases and J lost 0, with 11 bases in between. The V gene's germline CDR1 is SGHTA and CDR2 FQGNSA. The CDR3 is 15 residues long. The CDR3 region is CASSRGQYSNQPQHF. The CDR3 DNA reads TGTGCCAGCAGCAGAGGACAGTATAGCAATCAGCCCCAGCATTTT. The variable domain in full, completed from reference TRBV7-2 and TRBJ1-5, reads GAGVSQSPSNKVTEKGKDVELRCDPISGHTALYWYRQSLGQGLEFLIYFQGNSAPDKSGLPSDRFSAERTGGSVSTLTIQRTQQEDSAVYLCASSRGQYSNQPQHFGDGTRLSIL.

The chain employs TRBV28 and TRBJ2-1; 13 bases match TRBD2. Germline V CDR1 and CDR2: MDHEN, SYDVKM. The CDR3 is 14 residues long. V lost 3 bases, J lost 12 bases, and 5 bases stayed unmatched. The CDR3 is CASSLGTSGVGQFF. The CDR3 nucleotides are TGTGCCAGCAGTTTGGGGACTAGCGGGGTCGGGCAGTTCTTC. Variable domain in full (rest from reference TRBV28 and TRBJ2-1): DVKVTQSSRYLVKRTGEKVFLECVQDMDHENMFWYRQDPGLGLRLIYFSYDVKMKEKGDIPEGYSVSREKKERFSLILESASTNQTSMYLCASSLGTSGVGQFFGPGTRLTVL.

A few counts support this clone. This chain joins TRBV28 and TRBJ1-1; 11 bases line up with TRBD1. Germline loops: CDR1 MDHEN, CDR2 SYDVKM. This CDR3 has 15 amino acids. The V and J ends lost 5 bases and 5 bases, in that order; junction bases with no gene match: 7. The CDR3 sequence: CASSTRTGGETEAFF. The CDR3 bases are TGTGCCAGCAGTACTCGGACAGGGGGCGAGACTGAAGCTTTCTTT. The full variable domain, rest sourced from reference TRBV28 and TRBJ1-1, is DVKVTQSSRYLVKRTGEKVFLECVQDMDHENMFWYRQDPGLGLRLIYFSYDVKMKEKGDIPEGYSVSREKKERFSLILESASTNQTSMYLCASSTRTGGETEAFFGQGTRLTVV.

The chain couples TRBV5-1 to TRBJ2-2; 10 bases fit TRBD1. Trimming cost V 4 bases and J 6 bases; bases outside gene matches: 6. The CDR3 sequence is 15 residues long. Germline loops: CDR1 SGHRS, CDR2 YFSETQ. The CDR3 loop reads CASSPRDRGSGELFF. The DNA for the CDR3 is TGCGCCAGCAGCCCCCGGGACAGGGGTTCCGGGGAGCTGTTTTTT.

The count of this clone is one. The chain is built from TRBV24-1 and TRBJ2-1, with a weak D call TRBD1 (6 bases). V lost 3 bases to trimming and J lost 8 bases, with 16 bases between them. CDR3 length: 15 residues. Germline V gene sequence: CDR1 KGHDR, CDR2 SFDVKD. The CDR3 coding sequence is TGTGCCACCAGTGATAATTCCCCGGGACACCATGAGCAGTTCTTC. This translates into CATSDNSPGHHEQFF.